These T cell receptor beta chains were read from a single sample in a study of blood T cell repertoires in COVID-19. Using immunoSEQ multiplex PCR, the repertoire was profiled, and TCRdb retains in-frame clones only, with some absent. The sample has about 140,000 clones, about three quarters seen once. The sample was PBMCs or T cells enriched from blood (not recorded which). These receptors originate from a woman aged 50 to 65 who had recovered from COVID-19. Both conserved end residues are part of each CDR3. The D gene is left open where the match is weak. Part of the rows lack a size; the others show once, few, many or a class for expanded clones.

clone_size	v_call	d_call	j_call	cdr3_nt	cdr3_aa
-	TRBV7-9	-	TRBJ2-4	TGTGCCAGCAGCCCCCGCAGCGGGTTTAAAAACATTCAGTACTTC	CASSPRSGFKNIQYF
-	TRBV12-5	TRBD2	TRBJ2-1	TGTGCTAGTGGTCCCCCAGCGGGGGGGGACTACAATGAGCAGTTCTTC	CASGPPAGGDYNEQFF
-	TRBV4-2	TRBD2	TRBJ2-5	TGTGCCAGCAGCCTCGGGAGGGGGGTGTACCAAGAGACCCAGTACTTC	CASSLGRGVYQETQYF
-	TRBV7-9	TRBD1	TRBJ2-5	TGTGCCAGCAGCCGGGACAGGGGGCTGGAGACCCAGTACTTC	CASSRDRGLETQYF
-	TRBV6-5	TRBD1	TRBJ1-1	TGTGCCAGCAGCACCCAGGGGGCCCCGCGACCTGAAGCTTTCTTT	CASSTQGAPRPEAFF
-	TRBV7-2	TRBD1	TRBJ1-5	TGTGCCAGCAGCTGGACTACAGGGGGAAATCAGCCCCAGCATTTT	CASSWTTGGNQPQHF
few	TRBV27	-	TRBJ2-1	TGTGCCAGCAGTGCTCGAAGAGTCCACAATGAGCAGTTCTTC	CASSARRVHNEQFF
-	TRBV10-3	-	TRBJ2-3	TGTGCCATCGCCCCGACAGGGACTACAGATACGCAGTATTTT	CAIAPTGTTDTQYF
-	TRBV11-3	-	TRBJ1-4	TGTGCCAGCAGCTTATTCGGGGGGCTGGAAAAACTGTTTTTT	CASSLFGGLEKLFF
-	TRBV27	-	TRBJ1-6	TGTGCCAGCAGTTTCAGGCCCAATTCACCCCTCCACTTT	CASSFRPNSPLHF
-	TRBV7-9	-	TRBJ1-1	TGTGCCAGCAGCTTAAGCCCTGAAGCTTTCTTT	CASSLSPEAFF
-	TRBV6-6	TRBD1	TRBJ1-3	TGTGCCAGCAAACTTGACAGGGGCTCTGGAAACACCATATATTTT	CASKLDRGSGNTIYF
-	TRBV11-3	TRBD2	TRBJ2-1	TGTGCCAGCAGCTTAGAGCGGGAGGGCCTCGACAATGAGCAGTTCTTC	CASSLEREGLDNEQFF
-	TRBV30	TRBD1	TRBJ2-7	TGTGCCTGGAGTGTAGGGACAGGGGGCTACGAGCAGTACTTC	CAWSVGTGGYEQYF
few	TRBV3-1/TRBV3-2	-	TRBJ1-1	TGTGCCAGCAGCCAAGGATTAGGGGTGAACACTGAAGCTTTCTTT	CASSQGLGVNTEAFF
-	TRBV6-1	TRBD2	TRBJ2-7	TGTGCCAGCAGTGAAACCCACGCGAGCGGGGGACACTACGAGCAGTACTTC	CASSETHASGGHYEQYF
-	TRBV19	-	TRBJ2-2	TGTGCCAGTAGTATAGATCGAGCGACCGGGGAGCTGTTTTTT	CASSIDRATGELFF
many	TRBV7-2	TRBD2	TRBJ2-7	TGTGCCAGCAGCCCCTGGCTAGCGGGAAACTACGAGCAGTACTTC	CASSPWLAGNYEQYF
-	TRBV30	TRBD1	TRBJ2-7	TGTGCCTGGAGTCCGGGACAGTCCTACGAGCAGTACTTC	CAWSPGQSYEQYF
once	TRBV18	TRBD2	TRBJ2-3	TGTGCCAGCTCACCACTAGCGGGAGATCCCGATACGCAGTATTTT	CASSPLAGDPDTQYF
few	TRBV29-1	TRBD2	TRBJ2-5	TGCAGCGTCGCCGCGGGGGGGGCCGGAGAGACCCAGTACTTC	CSVAAGGAGETQYF
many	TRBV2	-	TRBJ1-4	TGTGCCAGCAGTTCGGACATTACCAGGAATGAAAAACTGTTTTTT	CASSSDITRNEKLFF
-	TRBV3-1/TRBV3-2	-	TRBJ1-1	TGTGCCAGCAGCCGCAAGGGGGAGAACACTGAAGCTTTCTTT	CASSRKGENTEAFF
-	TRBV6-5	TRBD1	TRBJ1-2	TGTGCCAGCAGTTGGGGACAGCTCTATGGCTACACCTTC	CASSWGQLYGYTF
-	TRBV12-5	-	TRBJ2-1	TGTGCTAGTGGTTCCCAACCCGACAGGTCCTTCTACAATGAGCAGTTCTTC	CASGSQPDRSFYNEQFF
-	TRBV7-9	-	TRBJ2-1	TGTGCCAGCAGCGCGCGACAGACTTACAATGAGCAGTTCTTC	CASSARQTYNEQFF
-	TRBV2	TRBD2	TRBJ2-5	TGTGCCACCCGGGGGGATCCAGAGACCCAGTACTTC	CATRGDPETQYF
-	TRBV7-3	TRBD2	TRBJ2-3	TGTGCCAGCAGCTCCCAGCGGGGGGGCCTTACAGATACGCAGTATTTT	CASSSQRGGLTDTQYF
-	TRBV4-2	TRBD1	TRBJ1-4	TGTGCCAGCAGCCAAGGACAGGGCCAGGGAGAAAAACTGTTTTTT	CASSQGQGQGEKLFF
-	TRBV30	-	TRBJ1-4	TGTGCCTGGAGTTCAACTTCAGGGTTTCCTAATGAAAAACTGTTTTTT	CAWSSTSGFPNEKLFF
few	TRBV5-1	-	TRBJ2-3	TGCGCCAGCAGCTCTGGCCCCAGGGGTAGCACAGATACGCAGTATTTT	CASSSGPRGSTDTQYF
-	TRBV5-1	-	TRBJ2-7	TGCGCCAGCAGCCCCGATAGGGGAAACGAGCAGTACTTC	CASSPDRGNEQYF
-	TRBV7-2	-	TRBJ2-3	TGTGCCAGCAGCTTAGGGAGTTTATACACAGATACGCAGTATTTT	CASSLGSLYTDTQYF
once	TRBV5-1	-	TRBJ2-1	TGCGCCAGCAGCTTGGGGGTGGGGCCCTCCGATGAGCAGTTCTTC	CASSLGVGPSDEQFF
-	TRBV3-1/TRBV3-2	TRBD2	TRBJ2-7	TGTGCCAGCAGCCAAGATAGGACTAGCGGGAAGTACGAGCAGTACTTC	CASSQDRTSGKYEQYF
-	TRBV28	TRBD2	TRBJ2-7	TGTGCCAGCAGTCCGCCGGGACTAGATCTCTACGAGCAGTACTTC	CASSPPGLDLYEQYF
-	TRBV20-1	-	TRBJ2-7	TGCAGTGCTAGTTTATCCAGGGGCAACGAGCAGTACTTC	CSASLSRGNEQYF
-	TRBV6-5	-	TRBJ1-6	TGTGCCAGTATGGTCAGGGTGGGGAATTCACCCCTCCACTTT	CASMVRVGNSPLHF
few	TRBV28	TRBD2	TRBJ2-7	TGTGCCAGCAGTCCATCGGGACTAGCGAACTACGAGCAGTACTTC	CASSPSGLANYEQYF
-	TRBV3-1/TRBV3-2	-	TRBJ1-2	TGTGCCAGCAGCCACCCCCCTGAGCGGCACTATGGCTACACCTTC	CASSHPPERHYGYTF
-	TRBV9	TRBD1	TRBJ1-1	TGTGCCAGCAGCTTAGGACAGGGTGGGTTGAACACTGAAGCTTTCTTT	CASSLGQGGLNTEAFF
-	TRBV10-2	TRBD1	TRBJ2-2	TGCGCCAGCTCTGACAGGGAGACCGGGGAGCTGTTTTTT	CASSDRETGELFF
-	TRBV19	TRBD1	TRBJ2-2	TGTGCCAGTAGTCCATCCCGGGACAGATTCCGCACCGGGGAGCTGTTTTTT	CASSPSRDRFRTGELFF
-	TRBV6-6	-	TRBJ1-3	TGTGCCAGCAGTTACTCCAGGGACTCTGGAAACACCATATATTTT	CASSYSRDSGNTIYF
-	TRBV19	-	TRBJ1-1	TGTGCCAGTAGTATAGGGGCAACAGGGAGGAACACTGAAGCTTTCTTT	CASSIGATGRNTEAFF
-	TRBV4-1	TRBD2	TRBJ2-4	TGCGCCAGCAGCCAAGTGCTAGCGGGAGTGGCCAAAAACATTCAGTACTTC	CASSQVLAGVAKNIQYF
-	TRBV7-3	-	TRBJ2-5	TGTGCCAGCAGCCCCTCGCGCCGGGGGGCGGGGGAGACCCAGTACTTC	CASSPSRRGAGETQYF
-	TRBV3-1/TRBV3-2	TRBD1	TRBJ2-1	TGTGCCAGCAGCCAACGCGGGACAGGGGGCAATGAGCAGTTCTTC	CASSQRGTGGNEQFF